A single sample is the source of the 29 T cell receptor beta chains below, sequenced in a study of blood T cells in healthy people across ages. Next came a second PCR, run for about 6 to 12 cycles, which used a sample-barcoded 5' primer along with a J-beta primer mix. TCRdb reprocessed the 5' RACE reads with MiXCR, giving one entry per CDR3 protein. The repertoire holds about 780,000 distinct CDR3 sequences, roughly 46% seen once, with around 18% in the top ten. Sequenced input: blood. Source of these receptors: a man of 80 years or more in good health.

On this clonotype: The junction and the germline gene differ at one end; a read error may be behind it. The V call is TRBV15, the J call TRBJ1-2; 9 nucleotides align to TRBD1. The CDR3 is 15 amino acids. Germline values: CDR1 LNHNV, CDR2 YYDKDF (reference sequence). The CDR3 sequence: CAISRSAGTGHGYTF. The CDR3 coding sequence is TGTGCCATCAGCAGATCAGCCGGGACAGGGCATGGCTACACCTTC.

The rearrangement joins TRBV29-1 to TRBJ2-5; 7 nucleotides line up with TRBD2. V lost 5 bases to trimming and J lost 11 bases; unmatched junction nucleotides: 17. Germline V CDR1 and CDR2: SQVTM, ANQGSEA. The CDR3 spans 14 residues. The chain's CDR3 is CSVSSGSSYNGQYF. CDR3 coding DNA: TGCAGCGTTTCTAGCGGAAGCTCCTACAATGGGCAGTACTTC.

The J gene is TRBJ2-1, the V gene TRBV5-6, with D possibly matching TRBD1 (5 bases). The J call may be wrong; the DNA end is better matched by TRBJ2-7. The CDR3 sequence is 14 residues long. CDR1 SGHDT and CDR2 YYEEEE come from the germline V gene. The CDR3 region has the DNA TGTGCCAGCAGCTCCCTAGGGGCCTACAATGAGCAGTACTTC. It yields the protein CASSSLGAYNEQYF.

The V and J genes are TRBV6-5 and TRBJ1-2; TRBD1 matches at 8 bases. Trimming removed 0 bases from V and 8 bases from J; junction bases left unmatched: 8. This CDR3 is built from 15 residues. The germline gives CDR1 MNHEY, CDR2 SVGAGI. CDR3 DNA sequence: TGTGCCAGCAGTTACTCGAGGACAGGGTTTGACGGCTACACCTTC. Its translation: CASSYSRTGFDGYTF.

By sample fraction, this clonotype is large. The CDR3 protein is CASSQETGRYEQYF. CDR3 DNA: TGTGCCAGCAGCCAAGAAACGGGGAGGTACGAGCAGTACTTC. The chain couples TRBV4-2 to TRBJ2-7, with D possibly matching TRBD2 (6 bases). The V end was cut by 0 bases, the J end by 4 bases, with 10 bases between. CDR3 length: 14 residues. In germline, CDR1 is LGHNA, CDR2 YNFKEQ.

Points on this clonotype: This could be a read error, since a much larger clone is one nucleotide away. This sequence joins TRBV20-1 and TRBJ2-1, with 8 bases fitting TRBD2. The DNA end lines up better with TRBJ2-7; the J call may be wrong. The CDR3 consists of 16 residues. CDR1 DFQATT and CDR2 SNEGSKA come from the germline V gene (reference sequence). The CDR3 loop is CSARSGGAGVHNEQYF. The CDR3 nucleotides are TGCAGTGCTAGGTCCGGGGGAGCGGGAGTACACAATGAGCAGTACTTC.

This chain uses TRBV3-1 with TRBJ1-1; D is unresolved. The ends were cut back, 6 bases at V and 1 base at J, with 9 bases in the middle. CDR1 and CDR2 from the germline V gene are LGHDT and YNNKEL (reference sequence). The CDR3 has 13 residues. As DNA, the CDR3 is TGTGCCAGCAGTCCGGGAACGAACACTGAAGCTTTCTTT. Protein product: CASSPGTNTEAFF. Together with reference TRBV3-1 and TRBJ1-1, the CDR3 gives the full variable domain: DTAVSQTPKYLVTQMGNDKSIKCEQNLGHDTMYWYKQDSKKFLKIMFSYNNKELIINETVPNRFSPKSPDKAHLNLHINSLELGDSAVYFCASSPGTNTEAFFGQGTRLTVV.

This clonotype has just a few counts. The rearrangement links TRBV5-1 to TRBJ2-1, with D hard to call. The CDR3 contains 15 residues. The V gene lost 1 base and the J gene lost 4 bases, with 12 bases spanning the gap. Germline CDR1 SGHRS, CDR2 YFSETQ. The CDR3 nucleotides are TGCGCCAGCAGCTTGACGCTTGGGCCGTACAATGAGCAGTTCTTC. It is translated as CASSLTLGPYNEQFF.

This clonotype is a singleton in its sample. One end of the junction does not line up with germline, which may come from a read error. V is TRBV29-1 and J is TRBJ2-1; 10 nucleotides align to TRBD2. There are 16 residues in the CDR3. Germline loops: CDR1 SQVTM, CDR2 ANQGSEA. The CDR3 nucleotides are TGCAACGTTGTGCCTAGCGGGAGTGGGTCCTACAATGAGCAGTTCTTC. Translating gives CNVVPSGSGSYNEQFF.

The CDR3 protein is CASSLMSSGRGDRGVYEQFF. For the CDR3, the DNA is TGTGCCAGCAGCTTAATGTCTAGCGGGAGAGGTGATAGGGGGGTCTATGAGCAGTTCTTC. This chain uses TRBV11-3 with TRBJ2-1; 10 bases are shared with TRBD2. Germline CDR1 reads SGHNT; CDR2 reads YENEEA. The CDR3 runs to 20 residues. J was trimmed by 8 bases and V by 2 bases; bases with no gene match: 21.

There are a few counts of this clonotype. V usage is TRBV18 and J usage is TRBJ2-4; D call uncertain. The CDR3 loop spans 13 amino acids. Trimming took 3 bases from V and 5 from J, leaving 8 bases between them. Germline V gene lookup returns CDR1 KGHSH and CDR2 LQKENI. The CDR3 DNA sequence: TGTGCCAGCTCACCGCCTAGTCAAAACATTCAGTACTTC. This encodes CASSPPSQNIQYF.

The chain joins TRBV6-4 to TRBJ1-5; D gene ambiguous. Trimming removed 7 bases from V and 1 base from J, with 8 bases in between. The length of the CDR3 is 13 residues. Germline V CDR1 and CDR2: MRHNA, SNTAGT. In nucleotides, the CDR3 is TGTGCCAGCAACCCGGAAAGCAATCAGCCCCAGCATTTT. This encodes CASNPESNQPQHF.

The chain recombines TRBV20-1 with TRBJ1-5; 7 nucleotides match TRBD1. The CDR3 length is 18 residues. Per germline, CDR1 DFQATT and CDR2 SNEGSKA (reference sequence). Trimming removed 2 bases from V and 0 bases from J; junction bases left unmatched: 13. CDR3 sequence reads: CSARRVTGAPYSNQPQHF. In DNA form, the CDR3 reads TGCAGTGCTAGAAGGGTCACAGGGGCACCTTATAGCAATCAGCCCCAGCATTTT.

The V call is TRBV29-1, the J call TRBJ2-1; 7 bases align to TRBD1. Germline V gene lookup returns CDR1 SQVTM and CDR2 ANQGSEA. With V trimmed by 6 bases and J by 9 bases, 8 bases remained unmatched. CDR3 size: 12 residues. This chain's CDR3 is CSVRQGISEQFF. Here the CDR3 DNA reads TGCAGCGTGAGACAGGGAATTAGTGAGCAGTTCTTC.

The chain employs TRBV20-1 and TRBJ2-7; 10 bases are shared with TRBD2. The CDR3 has 17 amino acids. The V gene's germline CDR1 is DFQATT and CDR2 SNEGSKA (reference sequence). The ends lost 1 base at V and 0 bases at J; junction bases unmatched: 9. CDR3 amino acids: CSARGLLGLASSYEQYF. CDR3 DNA: TGCAGTGCTAGAGGTCTCTTGGGACTAGCGAGCTCCTACGAGCAGTACTTC.

Concerning this clonotype: Sequence at one end of the junction differs from germline and may be a read error. V gene TRBV4-2 combines with J gene TRBJ2-1; 13 nucleotides match TRBD2. The CDR3 sequence is 17 residues long. Germline CDR1 and CDR2: LGHNA and YNFKEQ. The CDR3 loop is CASSQDLGTSGVNEQFF. The CDR3 DNA reads TGTGCCAGCAGTCAAGATCTTGGGACTAGCGGGGTAAATGAGCAGTTCTTC.

In the case of this clonotype: The junction departs from the called germline gene at one end, perhaps through a read error. The chain uses TRBV6-5 and TRBJ2-7, with TRBD1 matching 8 bases. There are 14 residues in the CDR3. Germline V gives CDR1 MNHEY, CDR2 SVGAGI. The CDR3 DNA sequence: TGTGCCAGCGGACGGACAGGGTCCTCCTCCGAGCAGTACTTC. It yields the protein CASGRTGSSSEQYF.

The chain combines TRBV10-1 with TRBJ2-3, with 8 bases matching TRBD2. After removal of 4 bases from V and 9 bases from J, the junction contained 12 bases not matched to a gene. The CDR3 is made up of 15 amino acids. Germline assignment: CDR1 WNHNN and CDR2 SYGVQD (reference sequence). DNA of the CDR3: TGCGCCAGCAGTGCCGGGACTAGTTCAGCGGAGACGCAGTATTTT. Protein sequence: CASSAGTSSAETQYF.

This chain joins TRBV12-3 or TRBV12-4 and TRBJ1-2; 7 positions agree with TRBD1. The CDR3 runs 13 residues. After removal of 6 bases from V and 8 bases from J, the junction contained 9 bases not matched to a gene. CDR3 amino acids: CASSRDREWGYTF. The CDR3 region has the DNA TGTGCCAGCAGCCGAGACAGGGAATGGGGCTACACCTTC.

This clonotype appeared a few times. V is TRBV18 and J is TRBJ2-3; 11 nucleotides line up with TRBD2. This CDR3 region has 16 residues. Germline V lookup: CDR1 KGHSH, CDR2 LQKENI. The J segment lost 5 bases and the V segment lost 3 bases, leaving 7 bases of the junction unmatched. The CDR3: CASSPQLAGAKDTQYF. CDR3 nucleotides: TGTGCCAGCTCACCTCAACTAGCGGGAGCGAAAGATACGCAGTATTTT.

This clonotype was seen a handful of times. The rearrangement links TRBV7-3 to TRBJ2-6; the match to TRBD1 covers 10 bases. Germline V gene data show CDR1 as SGHTA and CDR2 as FQGTGA. The junction had 10 bases not matched to a gene; V was cut back by 4 bases and J by 4 bases. There are 18 residues in the CDR3. CDR3 residues: CASSSPGTGVLGANVLTF. CDR3 in DNA: TGTGCCAGCAGCTCACCCGGGACAGGGGTCCTCGGGGCCAACGTCCTGACTTTC.

The genes are TRBV6-6 and TRBJ2-1, with 9 bases that match TRBD1. This CDR3 comprises 15 residues. J was trimmed by 7 bases and V by 0 bases; bases with no gene match: 4. Germline CDR1 is MNHNY and CDR2 is SVGAGI (reference sequence). Written as DNA, the CDR3 is TGTGCCAGCAGTTACTCCGGGACAGGGAAAAATGAGCAGTTCTTC. The encoded protein is CASSYSGTGKNEQFF.

A word on this clonotype: Just one base apart from a much larger clone, this may be a read error. The chain links TRBV29-1 to TRBJ2-1; D not resolved. The last part of the DNA fits TRBJ2-7 better; the J call may be wrong. The germline gives CDR1 SQVTM, CDR2 ANQGSEA. The CDR3 has 14 amino acids. The CDR3: CSVDSGPLHNEQYF. In nucleotides, the CDR3 is TGCAGCGTTGACTCCGGGCCTCTCCACAATGAGCAGTACTTC.

This chain connects TRBV20-1 to TRBJ2-2, with D unclear. The germline gives CDR1 DFQATT, CDR2 SNEGSKA (reference sequence). The V end was cut by 3 bases, the J end by 1 base, with 12 bases between. The CDR3 runs to 15 residues. For the CDR3, the DNA is TGCAGTGCTAGTCAGTACGGACGGAACACCGGGGAGCTGTTTTTT. It translates to CSASQYGRNTGELFF.

This clonotype was seen a handful of times. The chain links TRBV5-1 to TRBJ2-1; unclear D gene. Deletions cut 0 bases from V and 2 bases from J, with 9 bases between. CDR1 is SGHRS and CDR2 is YFSETQ in the germline V gene. The CDR3 has 15 residues. CDR3 region: CASSLETPAYNEQFF. CDR3 coding DNA: TGCGCCAGCAGCTTGGAGACTCCCGCCTACAATGAGCAGTTCTTC.

The chain is built from TRBV5-5 and TRBJ1-1; perhaps TRBD1 as D (5 bases). Trimming took off 4 bases at V and 6 bases at J, with 13 bases between the two ends. From germline, CDR1 is SGHKS and CDR2 YYEKEE (reference sequence). The CDR3 sequence is 13 residues long. The CDR3: CASSVRGVAEAFF. In DNA form, the CDR3 reads TGTGCCAGCAGCGTAAGGGGAGTCGCTGAAGCTTTCTTT.

There are a few counts of this clonotype. This chain connects TRBV4-2 to TRBJ2-1; D remains ambiguous. CDR3 length: 14 residues. Germline loops: CDR1 LGHNA, CDR2 YNFKEQ. Trimming removed 0 bases at V and 7 bases at J, with 10 bases between. The DNA of the CDR3 is TGTGCCAGCAGCCAAGAACCGGGTGGTAATGAGCAGTTCTTC. Translation: CASSQEPGGNEQFF.

On this clonotype: Lacking the conserved final phenylalanine or tryptophan, this CDR3 likely reflects a read error. The rearrangement links TRBV5-1 to TRBJ2-1; the D gene is possibly TRBD2 (6 bases). Germline CDR1 SGHRS, CDR2 YFSETQ. V was cut by 4 bases and J by 7 bases, with 12 bases left in between. The length of the CDR3 is 13 residues. CDR3 sequence reads: CASSTGGYNEQFL. The CDR3 DNA sequence: TGCGCCAGCAGCACTGGGGGGTATAATGAGCAGTTCCTC.

This clonotype was detected once. The DNA of the CDR3 is TGCAGTGCTAGCCAAAGTCCTGGGGCCAACGTCCTGACTTTC. It translates to CSASQSPGANVLTF. This chain joins TRBV20-1 and TRBJ2-6; D is ambiguous. Looked up from germline, CDR1 is DFQATT and CDR2 is SNEGSKA (reference sequence). V lost 3 bases and J 2 bases, leaving 8 bases between the germline ends. The length of the CDR3 is 14 residues.